This T cell receptor beta chain was captured by sequencing in a study of cytomegalovirus exposure and HLA in healthy donors. CDR1 and CDR2 from the germline V gene are MDHEN and SYDVKM. The CDR3 spans 16 residues. Trimming at V came to 7 bases and at J to 3 bases, leaving 13 bases not matched to a gene. Regarding this clone: Its antigen remains unknown.

Primers for the PCR totalled 60 Vbeta and 13 Jbeta. Clones were read by immunoSEQ multiplex PCR, and TCRdb kept only the in-frame ones, dropping some. Recorded for this sample: roughly 72,000 clones. Findings of the study overall: A reported reduction in N-insertions relative to the roughly 700-donor mean was seen in an Asian-associated ancestry cluster in a later analysis. Upon later analysis, HLA-associated TCR beta chains proved more clonally expanded than other, equally common chains. Highest at DRB1 and lowest at HLA-C, TCR association rates differed among HLA loci in a later analysis.

This sequence originates from a man aged 18-30 years in good health and CMV-seropositive. This chain joins TRBV28 and TRBJ1-2; TRBD1 matches at 8 bases. The sequenced material came from PBMCs. The CDR3, as DNA: TGTGCCAGCACCTACCGGACAGGGAAGATGGACTATGGCTACACCTTC. This sequence encodes CASTYRTGKMDYGYTF.